This note documents a single T cell receptor beta chain sequence. Its antigen is not identified. Each CDR3 protein gets one entry in TCRdb, which reprocessed the 5' RACE reads and gives no DNA. In all, the sample yields about 450,000 distinct CDR3 sequences. Germline V gene sequence: CDR1 SGHTA, CDR2 FQGNSA. The CDR3 runs to 16 residues. The data derive from a study of T cells expressing NK-cell markers. Turning to the study itself: Eight donors were sequenced, seven testing HCMV-seropositive and one testing seronegative.

Overall study findings and caveats: Several donors showed these clonotypes also leading the CD3+CD56-NKG2C+ fraction.

Specimen: blood T cells: a sorted CD56 or NKG2C T cell subset, CD4+ or CD8+ T cells, or bulk PBMC T cells (not recorded which). The TCR was taken from a woman aged 18-70 years in good health. The rearrangement joins TRBV7-2 to TRBJ2-2; the D call from TCRdb, TRBD2, cannot be confirmed without DNA. CDR3 in amino acids: CASSLGTSGPTGELFF.